These 25 T cell receptor beta chains came from one sample sequenced in a study of shared clonotypes between healthy human individuals. Some clones are missing from TCRdb's copy, which holds only in-frame ones; the method was immunoSEQ multiplex PCR. The sample has about 2.4 million clones, more than 80% seen once. Sequencing input: naive CD4+ T cells sorted from blood. Subset indicated: CD45RA+ positively selected. The source is a man younger than 35 in good health.

The V gene is TRBV10-3, the J gene TRBJ1-1, with a tentative D call TRBD1 (5 bases). This CDR3 has 16 residues. V shed 3 bases and J shed 4 bases, with 18 bases lying between them. Germline loops: CDR1 ENHRY, CDR2 SYGVKD. The CDR3 DNA follows: TGTGCCATCAGTGACACTTTGGGGGGTGGGGTCACTGAAGCTTTCTTT. Translating it yields CAISDTLGGGVTEAFF.

The V and J genes are TRBV2 and TRBJ2-7; the D gene is possibly TRBD2 (7 bases). CDR1 and CDR2 (germline): SNHLY, FYNNEI. The V end was cut by 2 bases, the J end by 3 bases, with 20 bases between. This CDR3 comprises 17 residues. CDR3 protein: CASSEWGGRSLNYEQYF. CDR3 bases: TGTGCCAGCAGTGAATGGGGGGGCAGGAGCCTCAACTACGAGCAGTACTTC.

CDR3 region: CARRGRVYNEQFF. As DNA, the CDR3 is TGTGCCAGGCGAGGGAGGGTCTACAATGAGCAGTTCTTC. The chain uses TRBV19 and TRBJ2-1, with 7 bases that match TRBD2. The V segment lost 9 bases and the J segment 3 bases; nucleotides outside the gene matches: 5. Germline V CDR1 and CDR2: LNHDA, SQIVND (reference sequence). The CDR3 covers 13 residues.

The CDR3 DNA follows: TGTGCCAGCAGCCTCCAGGGACAGGGAGCCTACGAGCAGTACTTC. It encodes CASSLQGQGAYEQYF. V is TRBV9 and J is TRBJ2-7; TRBD1 aligns across 9 bases. This CDR3 has 15 amino acids. With V trimmed by 4 bases and J by 2 bases, 7 bases remained unmatched. Germline V gene lookup returns CDR1 SGDLS and CDR2 YYNGEE.

In regard to this clone: The sample has other DNA sequences that encode this CDR3 too. V and J are TRBV5-4 and TRBJ2-7; TRBD2 matches at 11 bases. The V gene end was trimmed by 3 bases and the J gene end by 0 bases; junction bases not matched to a gene: 2. CDR1 is SGHNT, CDR2 YYREEE, per germline (reference sequence). The CDR3 runs to 15 residues. CDR3 DNA sequence: TGTGCCAGCAGCTCTAGCGGGAGGAGCTCCTACGAGCAGTACTTC. Protein sequence: CASSSSGRSSYEQYF.

The chain combines TRBV7-8 with TRBJ2-7; D gene ambiguous. CDR3 size: 16 residues. Germline V gives CDR1 SGHVS, CDR2 FQNEAQ. Trimming removed 1 base at V and 0 bases at J, with 13 bases between. CDR3 in DNA: TGTGCCAGCAGCTTAGTAGCACACCCGACCTCCTACGAGCAGTACTTC. This encodes CASSLVAHPTSYEQYF.

V gene TRBV7-2 combines with J gene TRBJ2-6, with a tentative D call TRBD1 (6 bases). Germline values: CDR1 SGHTA, CDR2 FQGNSA. Trimming removed 5 bases from V and 7 bases from J, with 21 bases in between. The CDR3 consists of 17 residues. The CDR3 loop is CASSPWTDLSLANVLTF. The CDR3 nucleotides read TGTGCCAGCAGCCCCTGGACAGACCTTAGTCTAGCCAACGTCCTGACTTTC.

The chain is built from TRBV30 and TRBJ2-3; D gene ambiguous. This CDR3 contains 13 residues. V was pared by 5 bases and J by 0 bases, with 9 bases between. Germline V gene lookup returns CDR1 GTSNPN and CDR2 SVGIG (reference sequence). This CDR3 is CAWEPSSTDTQYF. CDR3 DNA: TGTGCCTGGGAACCCTCTAGCACAGATACGCAGTATTTT.

The chain links TRBV29-1 to TRBJ1-2; 8 bases match TRBD1. The V segment lost 4 bases and the J segment 8 bases; nucleotides outside the gene matches: 9. Germline CDR1 SQVTM, CDR2 ANQGSEA. The CDR3 covers 13 residues. DNA of the CDR3: TGCAGCGTTGCTGATCGGACAGGGTTCGGCTACACCTTC. It specifies CSVADRTGFGYTF.

The genes are TRBV6-6 and TRBJ2-5, with D tentatively TRBD1 (6 bases). V was shortened by 2 bases and J by 4 bases, with 8 bases between the two germline ends. The germline CDR1 and CDR2 sequences are MNHNY and SVGAGI (reference sequence). The CDR3 consists of 13 residues. CDR3: CASSYNRVETQYF. CDR3 bases: TGTGCCAGCAGTTACAACAGGGTAGAGACCCAGTACTTC.

The chain recombines TRBV10-3 with TRBJ2-7; TRBD1 matches at 8 bases. Germline V gene sequence: CDR1 ENHRY, CDR2 SYGVKD. V was clipped by 6 bases and J by 0 bases; unmatched bases: 10. The CDR3 is 16 amino acids. The CDR3 here is CAISGQGRGSSYEQYF. The CDR3 coding sequence is TGTGCCATCAGCGGACAGGGAAGAGGAAGCTCCTACGAGCAGTACTTC.

V is TRBV2 and J is TRBJ1-1; no clear D. Germline V gene sequence: CDR1 SNHLY, CDR2 FYNNEI. V lost 1 base and J lost 4, with 13 bases in between. CDR3 length equals 15 residues. The CDR3, as DNA: TGTGCCAGCAGTGAAGAGTCCCTCTGGGGCACTGAAGCTTTCTTT. This gives the protein CASSEESLWGTEAFF.

The V call is TRBV11-2, the J call TRBJ2-2; D uncertain. V shed 6 bases and J shed 6 bases, with 20 bases lying between them. The germline V gene encodes CDR1 SGHAT and CDR2 FQNNGV. The CDR3 is 16 residues long. CDR3 bases: TGTGCCAGCAGTCTTTCGGTGGCAAAGTCCCCCGGGGAGCTGTTTTTT. Residues: CASSLSVAKSPGELFF. Variable domain in full (rest from reference TRBV11-2 and TRBJ2-2): EAGVAQSPRYKIIEKRQSVAFWCNPISGHATLYWYQQILGQGPKLLIQFQNNGVVDDSQLPKDRFSAERLKGVDSTLKIQPAKLEDSAVYLCASSLSVAKSPGELFFGEGSRLTVL.

The rearrangement uses TRBV28 and TRBJ2-3; no clear D gene. This CDR3 is built from 11 residues. The germline V and J ends were trimmed by 7 bases and 14 bases, with 16 bases remaining between them. In germline, CDR1 is MDHEN, CDR2 SYDVKM. In DNA form, the CDR3 reads TGTGCCAGCACCCAACGACCGTTAGTGTATTTT. Translating it yields CASTQRPLVYF.

The rearrangement links TRBV5-4 to TRBJ1-2; unclear D gene. Germline lookup yields CDR1 SGHNT and CDR2 YYREEE (reference sequence). This CDR3 is 16 amino acids long. Trimming pared 5 bases from V and 0 bases from J, leaving 17 bases between. The CDR3 reads CASSFYRVLANYGYTF. The CDR3 DNA follows: TGTGCCAGCAGTTTCTACCGCGTTTTAGCTAACTATGGCTACACCTTC.

This clone has just one count. The CDR3 DNA reads as TGCGCCAGCAGTGTAGGTAGCGGGAGGTCAGATACGCAGTATTTT. Translating gives CASSVGSGRSDTQYF. The chain joins TRBV10-1 to TRBJ2-3, with 10 bases matching TRBD2. Trimming took 4 bases from V and 4 from J; bases not matched to a gene: 5. Per the germline V gene, CDR1 is WNHNN and CDR2 is SYGVQD (reference sequence). The CDR3 spans 15 residues.

This clone occurred once. This sequence joins TRBV30 and TRBJ2-5; maybe TRBD1 (6 bases). The CDR3 contains 14 residues. CDR1 and CDR2 (germline): GTSNPN, SVGIG (reference sequence). Trimming left V 0 bases short and J 9 bases short, with 17 bases between. CDR3 loop: CAWSVQTGQMAQYF. Written as DNA, the CDR3 is TGTGCCTGGAGTGTACAAACGGGACAAATGGCCCAGTACTTC. Full variable domain (outside the CDR3, taken from reference TRBV30 and TRBJ2-5): SQTIHQWPATLVQPVGSPLSLECTVEGTSNPNLYWYRQAAGRGLQLLFYSVGIGQISSEVPQNLSASRPQDRQFILSSKKLLLSDSGFYLCAWSVQTGQMAQYFGPGTRLLVL.

The chain carries TRBV29-1 and TRBJ2-1, with 14 bases identical to TRBD2. J lost 7 bases, V lost 4 bases, and 6 bases had no gene match. In germline, CDR1 is SQVTM, CDR2 ANQGSEA. This CDR3 is 15 amino acids long. CDR3 loop: CSVATSGRADNEQFF. Written as DNA, the CDR3 is TGCAGCGTTGCGACTAGCGGGAGGGCGGATAATGAGCAGTTCTTC.

Worth noting for this clone: The same CDR3 can be traced to other DNA sequences in this sample. The chain combines TRBV7-2 with TRBJ2-2, with 11 bases that match TRBD2. CDR3 length: 15 residues. J was trimmed by 7 bases and V by 1 base; bases with no gene match: 2. Germline V gives CDR1 SGHTA, CDR2 FQGNSA. The CDR3 sequence is CASSLGLAGLGELFF. In nucleotides, the CDR3 is TGTGCCAGCAGCTTAGGACTAGCGGGACTCGGGGAGCTGTTTTTT.

This clone has just one count. The chain uses TRBV7-2 and TRBJ1-2; 10 bases agree with TRBD1. Unmatched junction bases numbered 8, after V lost 5 bases and J lost 5 bases. This CDR3 has 15 residues. The germline gives CDR1 SGHTA, CDR2 FQGNSA. CDR3 bases: TGTGCCAGCAGCCCCCGACAGGGGGCTGGGTATGGCTACACCTTC. It yields the protein CASSPRQGAGYGYTF.

This clone was recorded only once. The sample contains more than one DNA sequence encoding this CDR3. This CDR3 reads CASSPLPLGETQYF. DNA for the CDR3: TGTGCCAGCTCACCTCTTCCCTTAGGCGAGACCCAGTACTTC. The rearrangement links TRBV18 to TRBJ2-5, with unresolved D. CDR1 and CDR2 from the germline V gene are KGHSH and LQKENI. The CDR3 length is 14 residues. V lost 3 bases, J lost 5 bases, and 13 bases lay in between.

The V call is TRBV27, the J call TRBJ2-7; D is unresolved. The CDR3 consists of 12 residues. Deletions cut 8 bases from V and 4 bases from J, with 12 bases between. Germline assignment: CDR1 MNHEY and CDR2 SMNVEV (reference sequence). CDR3 sequence (DNA): TGTGCCAGCGTCCTTGGGTGGTACGAGCAGTACTTC. Translated, it gives CASVLGWYEQYF.

The J gene is TRBJ1-6, the V gene TRBV6-1; D unresolved. The V end was cut by 3 bases, the J end by 11 bases, with 11 bases between. Germline V gene lookup returns CDR1 MNHNS and CDR2 SASEGT. This CDR3 is built from 13 residues. CDR3 residues: CASSEGYVAPLHF. CDR3 sequence (DNA): TGTGCCAGCAGTGAGGGATACGTGGCACCCCTCCACTTT.

This chain connects TRBV11-2 to TRBJ2-7, with D uncertain. V was cut by 5 bases and J by 3 bases, with 11 bases left in between. This CDR3 is built from 13 residues. From germline, CDR1 is SGHAT and CDR2 FQNNGV. The CDR3: CASSQLFVYEQYF. The CDR3 DNA follows: TGTGCCAGCAGCCAGCTTTTCGTCTACGAGCAGTACTTC.

The V gene is TRBV6-4, the J gene TRBJ2-2; no reliable D call. Per the germline V gene, CDR1 is MRHNA and CDR2 is SNTAGT. The CDR3 length is 13 residues. V lost 7 bases to trimming and J lost 2 bases, with 8 bases between them. CDR3 nucleotide sequence: TGTGCCAGCACTCTCGGAAACACCGGGGAGCTGTTTTTT. Protein product: CASTLGNTGELFF.